Presented here are 5 T cell receptor beta chains from one specimen sequenced in a study of T cells in Graves' hyperthyroidism and ophthalmopathy. From RNA transcripts, TCR beta CDR3 regions were amplified. The TCR CDR3 first-round RT-PCR relied on the HTBI primer set. TCRdb processed the multiplex PCR reads anew with MiXCR; each CDR3 protein has one entry. The table shows more than 600,000 distinct CDR3 sequences, with roughly 17% occurring only once. Sequenced input: blood. The receptors were gathered from a man younger than 35 with Graves' hyperthyroidism.

The gene calls are TRBV20-1 and TRBJ1-4, with a weak D call TRBD1 (5 bases). CDR1 DFQATT and CDR2 SNEGSKA come from the germline V gene (reference sequence). The CDR3 is 17 amino acids. V was shortened by 4 bases and J by 5 bases, with 23 bases between the two germline ends. The CDR3 loop is CSATKPAGFRKNEKLFF. The CDR3 nucleotides read TGCAGTGCTACCAAACCAGCAGGGTTTAGGAAAAATGAAAAACTGTTTTTT.

The V call is TRBV6-1, the J call TRBJ1-5; no clear D. Looked up from germline, CDR1 is MNHNS and CDR2 is SASEGT. The V and J ends lost 5 bases and 0 bases respectively, with 11 bases between them. CDR3 size: 15 residues. In DNA form, the CDR3 reads TGTGCCAGCAGTCCTGGCCAGCATAGCAATCAGCCCCAGCATTTT. As protein: CASSPGQHSNQPQHF.

V and J are TRBV15 and TRBJ1-6; no reliable D call. Germline-derived CDR1 and CDR2 are LNHNV and YYDKDF (reference sequence). The CDR3 loop spans 15 amino acids. V lost 4 bases to trimming and J lost 4 bases, with 11 bases between them. CDR3 residues: CATSKGSSYNSPLHF. DNA for the CDR3: TGTGCCACCAGCAAAGGCAGCTCTTATAATTCACCCCTCCACTTT.

The chain couples TRBV28 to TRBJ2-5; TRBD2 agrees at 8 bases. With 1 base clipped from V and 7 bases from J, the junction kept 11 bases outside the gene matches. The CDR3 length is 16 residues. From germline, CDR1 is MDHEN and CDR2 SYDVKM. For the CDR3, the DNA is TGTGCCAGCAGTTTATTAGGCGGGAGGACAGCGGGGACCCAGTACTTC. This sequence encodes CASSLLGGRTAGTQYF.

This clonotype occurred a few times. This could be a read error, since a much larger clone is one nucleotide away. The chain combines TRBV12-3 or TRBV12-4 with TRBJ2-5; perhaps TRBD2 as D (5 bases). V shed 5 bases and J shed 2 bases, with 12 bases lying between them. The CDR3 spans 14 residues. The CDR3 is CASSPLVVQETQYF. The DNA of the CDR3 is TGTGCCAGCAGTCCACTAGTGGTGCAAGAGACCCAGTACTTC.